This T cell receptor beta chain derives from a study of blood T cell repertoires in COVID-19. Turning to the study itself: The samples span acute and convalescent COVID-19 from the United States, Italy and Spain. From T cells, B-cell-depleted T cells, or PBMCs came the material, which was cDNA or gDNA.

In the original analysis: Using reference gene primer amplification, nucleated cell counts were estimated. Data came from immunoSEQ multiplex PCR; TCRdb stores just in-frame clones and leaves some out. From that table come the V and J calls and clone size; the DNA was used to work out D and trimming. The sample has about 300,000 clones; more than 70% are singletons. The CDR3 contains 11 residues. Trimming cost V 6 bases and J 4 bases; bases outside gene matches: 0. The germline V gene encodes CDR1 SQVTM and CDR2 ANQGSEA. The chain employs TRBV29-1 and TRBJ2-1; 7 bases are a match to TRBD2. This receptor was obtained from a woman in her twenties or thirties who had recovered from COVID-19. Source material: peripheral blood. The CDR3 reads CSVGGYNEQFF. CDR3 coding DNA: TGCAGCGTGGGGGGGTACAATGAGCAGTTCTTC.